The 6 T cell receptor beta chains below all came from one sample that was sequenced in a study of OX40 agonist ivuxolimab in advanced cancers. TCRdb's table, derived via immunoSEQ multiplex PCR, lists solely in-frame clones and lacks some. The sample carries under 25,000 clones, 80% to 90% recorded once. The source material was CD4+ or CD8+ T cells sorted from blood, sampled in a trial of the OX40 agonist ivuxolimab. Receptors were obtained from an adult with an advanced solid tumor such as melanoma, head and neck, liver or kidney cancer.

This clone was seen only once. V usage is TRBV10-3 and J usage is TRBJ2-1; possibly TRBD1 or TRBD2 for D (5 bases each). The CDR3 spans 12 residues. V shed 11 bases and J shed 4 bases, with 12 bases lying between them. CDR1 is ENHRY and CDR2 is SYGVKD in the germline V gene. The CDR3 DNA follows: TGTGCCCTATGGGACGGTTACAATGAGCAGTTCTTC. Translation gives CALWDGYNEQFF.

The rearrangement joins TRBV10-1 to TRBJ2-5; 9 positions match TRBD2. The J segment lost 2 bases and the V segment lost 8 bases, leaving 15 bases of the junction unmatched. From germline, CDR1 is WNHNN and CDR2 SYGVQD (reference sequence). There are 17 residues in the CDR3. DNA of the CDR3: TGCGCCAGCTCTCCTAACTTAGCGGGAGCAACGCAAGAGACCCAGTACTTC. It yields the protein CASSPNLAGATQETQYF.

J is TRBJ2-7 and V is TRBV5-1; 10 bases line up with TRBD2. V trimming: 5 bases; J trimming: 7 bases; junction bases outside the gene matches: 15. The CDR3 runs to 16 residues. Germline assignment: CDR1 SGHRS and CDR2 YFSETQ. The CDR3 is CASRPLTSGYRGEQYF. In DNA, the CDR3 is TGCGCCAGCAGACCTTTGACTAGCGGGTACCGAGGGGAGCAGTACTTC.

The chain uses TRBV7-8 and TRBJ1-1; unclear D gene. Trimming cost V 1 base and J 4 bases, with 22 bases left between them. This CDR3 is built from 18 residues. The germline V gene encodes CDR1 SGHVS and CDR2 FQNEAQ. The CDR3 bases are TGTGCCAGCAGCTTAGAGGGAGGGTCGTTAGTCTTTACCACTGAAGCTTTCTTT. It codes for CASSLEGGSLVFTTEAFF.

This chain links TRBV9 with TRBJ1-2, with 9 bases fitting TRBD1. V was clipped by 0 bases and J by 6 bases; unmatched bases: 6. CDR3 size: 15 residues. Germline values: CDR1 SGDLS, CDR2 YYNGEE. This chain's CDR3 is CASSVALTGGNGYTF. In DNA, the CDR3 is TGTGCCAGCAGCGTAGCTCTGACAGGGGGAAATGGCTACACCTTC.

V is TRBV18 and J is TRBJ2-2, with 8 bases matching TRBD1. The germline gives CDR1 KGHSH, CDR2 LQKENI. This CDR3 is 15 amino acids long. Unmatched junction bases numbered 5, after V lost 3 bases and J lost 5 bases. In DNA form, the CDR3 reads TGTGCCAGCTCACCCGACAGGGGTGAGACCGGGGAGCTGTTTTTT. Its translation: CASSPDRGETGELFF.